These 20 T cell receptor beta chains were all obtained from the same sample, sequenced in a study of shared clonotypes between healthy human individuals. The data were produced by immunoSEQ multiplex PCR, yet TCRdb's version contains in-frame clones alone and is incomplete. The sample records about 2.3 million clones, 85% to 95% being singletons. Sequencing used naive CD4+ T cells from PBMCs. Indicated subset: CD45RA+ positively selected. The origin of the receptors is a man aged 18 to 30 in good health. Some clones in this sample may be carry-over from other donors' samples.

The sample holds one count of this clone. The sample has other DNA sequences that encode this CDR3 too. The chain recombines TRBV19 with TRBJ1-2; D call uncertain. Germline V gene sequence: CDR1 LNHDA, CDR2 SQIVND (reference sequence). The CDR3 has 13 amino acids. The V end was cut by 4 bases, the J end by 1 base, with 7 bases between. The CDR3 sequence: CASSTTVNYGYTF. The CDR3 bases are TGTGCCAGTAGTACCACCGTTAACTATGGCTACACCTTC.

This clone has more than one count but fewer than ten. The chain employs TRBV2 and TRBJ1-4; 7 positions agree with TRBD1. The CDR3 totals 13 residues. V dropped 8 bases and J dropped 4; count of bases not matched to a gene: 4. Germline CDR1 SNHLY, CDR2 FYNNEI. The CDR3 region is CASSDRVNEKLFF. In DNA form, the CDR3 reads TGTGCCAGCTCCGACAGGGTTAATGAAAAACTGTTTTTT.

The chain is built from TRBV18 and TRBJ2-7, with 7 bases identical to TRBD1. The CDR3 consists of 16 residues. Germline V lookup: CDR1 KGHSH, CDR2 LQKENI. V shed 2 bases, J shed 4 bases, and the junction held 11 bases outside the gene matches. The CDR3 is CASSPNRDSFFYEQYF. The DNA for the CDR3 is TGTGCCAGCTCACCAAACCGGGACAGTTTTTTTTACGAGCAGTACTTC.

This clone has a single count. This chain uses TRBV7-9 with TRBJ2-6; TRBD1 matches 8 bases. The CDR3 extends over 17 amino acids. Losses at the gene ends were 1 base for V and 2 bases for J; bases not matched to a gene: 4. Germline V gene lookup returns CDR1 SEHNR and CDR2 FQNEAQ (reference sequence). CDR3 sequence: CASSLDRGVTGANVLTF. The CDR3 region has the DNA TGTGCCAGCAGCTTAGACAGGGGGGTAACTGGGGCCAACGTCCTGACTTTC.

This rearrangement joins TRBV2 to TRBJ2-7; the D is unclear. With 7 bases removed from V and 3 bases from J, the gap between germline ends came to 7 bases. The CDR3 loop spans 11 amino acids. Germline CDR1 reads SNHLY; CDR2 reads FYNNEI. The CDR3 loop is CASMAVYEQYF. CDR3 DNA: TGTGCCAGCATGGCCGTCTACGAGCAGTACTTC. The full variable domain, its missing parts supplied by reference TRBV2 and TRBJ2-7, is EPEVTQTPSHQVTQMGQEVILRCVPISNHLYFYWYRQILGQKVEFLVSFYNNEISEKSEIFDDQFSVERPDGSNFTLKIRSTKLEDSAMYFCASMAVYEQYFGPGTRLTVT.

This clone appeared once. The V gene is TRBV5-4, the J gene TRBJ2-1; TRBD2 matches at 13 bases. The V gene end was trimmed by 5 bases and the J gene end by 0 bases; junction bases not matched to a gene: 8. The CDR3 extends over 18 amino acids. The germline gives CDR1 SGHNT, CDR2 YYREEE (reference sequence). The CDR3 sequence: CASRTGTSGTSSYNEQFF. In nucleotides, the CDR3 is TGTGCCAGCAGGACCGGGACTAGCGGGACTAGCTCCTACAATGAGCAGTTCTTC.

The V call is TRBV9, the J call TRBJ2-1, with TRBD1 identical over 10 bases. Germline V CDR1 and CDR2: SGDLS, YYNGEE. The CDR3 runs to 17 residues. V lost 4 bases and J lost 7; bases outside the gene matches: 14. DNA for the CDR3: TGTGCCAGCAGCCCATCAAATACGGGACAGGGGAGAAATGAGCAGTTCTTC. This sequence encodes CASSPSNTGQGRNEQFF.

About this clone: The identical CDR3 is also encoded by other nucleotide sequences in the sample. J is TRBJ2-3 and V is TRBV29-1; D is perhaps TRBD1 or TRBD2 (6 bases each). The V and J ends lost 6 bases and 0 bases respectively, with 10 bases between them. The CDR3 runs 13 residues. Looked up from germline, CDR1 is SQVTM and CDR2 is ANQGSEA. The CDR3 here is CSVGGRSTDTQYF. In DNA, the CDR3 is TGCAGCGTAGGGGGGAGAAGCACAGATACGCAGTATTTT.

The chain has TRBV4-1 and TRBJ2-1; no reliable D call. The V end was cut by 4 bases, the J end by 10 bases, with 11 bases between. Germline V gene lookup returns CDR1 MGHRA and CDR2 YSYEKL. The CDR3 is 12 amino acids. The CDR3: CASSPRPPEQFF. In DNA form, the CDR3 reads TGCGCCAGCAGCCCTCGCCCACCAGAGCAGTTCTTC.

The gene calls are TRBV18 and TRBJ2-1; the match to TRBD1 covers 7 bases. CDR1 is KGHSH and CDR2 is LQKENI in the germline V gene. The junction had 13 bases not matched to a gene; V was cut back by 6 bases and J by 8 bases. The CDR3 runs 15 residues. The CDR3 here is CASSYRQGKGDEQFF. CDR3 bases: TGTGCCAGCTCCTACCGACAGGGAAAGGGAGATGAGCAGTTCTTC.

This clone was detected once. This sequence joins TRBV7-2 and TRBJ1-2; possibly TRBD1 for D (5 bases). The germline V gene encodes CDR1 SGHTA and CDR2 FQGNSA. The CDR3 is made up of 14 amino acids. The germline V and J ends were trimmed by 5 bases and 3 bases, with 13 bases remaining between them. The CDR3 nucleotides are TGTGCCAGCAGCGGGCGGGACCCTCACTATGGCTACACCTTC. It specifies CASSGRDPHYGYTF. The variable domain in full, completed from reference TRBV7-2 and TRBJ1-2, reads GAGVSQSPSNKVTEKGKDVELRCDPISGHTALYWYRQSLGQGLEFLIYFQGNSAPDKSGLPSDRFSAERTGGSVSTLTIQRTQQEDSAVYLCASSGRDPHYGYTFGSGTRLTVV.

The chain links TRBV6-5 to TRBJ1-1; D unresolved. This CDR3 contains 16 residues. Germline CDR1 and CDR2: MNHEY and SVGAGI. V lost 4 bases and J 0 bases, leaving 15 bases between the germline ends. The CDR3 reads CASSSGLWAMNTEAFF. The CDR3 DNA sequence: TGTGCCAGCAGTTCCGGGCTATGGGCCATGAACACTGAAGCTTTCTTT.

This chain connects TRBV2 to TRBJ2-7, with D unclear. This CDR3 spans 17 amino acids. V was trimmed by 6 bases and J by 0 bases, leaving 21 bases between them. The germline CDR1 and CDR2 sequences are SNHLY and FYNNEI. CDR3 residues: CASRKISLIKSSYEQYF. The CDR3, as DNA: TGTGCCAGCAGGAAAATTAGTCTTATTAAGAGCTCCTACGAGCAGTACTTC. The full variable domain, completed using reference TRBV2 and TRBJ2-7, is EPEVTQTPSHQVTQMGQEVILRCVPISNHLYFYWYRQILGQKVEFLVSFYNNEISEKSEIFDDQFSVERPDGSNFTLKIRSTKLEDSAMYFCASRKISLIKSSYEQYFGPGTRLTVT.

The V gene is TRBV25-1, the J gene TRBJ2-3; D possibly corresponds to TRBD2 (7 bases). The CDR3 contains 17 residues. The V gene lost 1 base and the J gene lost 2 bases, with 16 bases spanning the gap. The germline V gene encodes CDR1 MGHDK and CDR2 SYGVNS. The CDR3 loop reads CASSEFPGEGTTDTQYF. CDR3 sequence (DNA): TGTGCCAGCAGTGAATTTCCAGGGGAGGGGACCACAGATACGCAGTATTTT.

The V call is TRBV5-8, the J call TRBJ2-7; D call uncertain. The length of the CDR3 is 12 residues. The ends were cut back, 3 bases at V and 3 bases at J, with 7 bases in the middle. Germline V gene data show CDR1 as SGHTS and CDR2 as YDEGEE. CDR3 nucleotides: TGTGCCAGCAGCTATAATAACTACGAGCAGTACTTC. Translating gives CASSYNNYEQYF.

Remarks on this clone: A junction boundary mismatches the germline segment, possibly from a read error. The V and J genes are TRBV27 and TRBJ2-1, with 9 bases matching TRBD1. Germline V gene sequence: CDR1 MNHEY, CDR2 SMNVEV (reference sequence). The CDR3 sequence is 14 residues long. CDR3 in DNA: TGTGCCAGCAGTTTATTTCCCCGGGACAGGGTTGATGTCTTC. It specifies CASSLFPRDRVDVF.

The table lists this clone with a count of one. J is TRBJ2-3 and V is TRBV21-1; the table's D call TRBD2 went unverified against the DNA. TRBV21-1 is recorded as a pseudogene. The CDR3 is 17 amino acids. CDR3 bases: TGTGCCGTCGATACGCAACTAGCGGGAGATAGCACAGATACGCAGTATTTT. Amino acid sequence: CAVDTQLAGDSTDTQYF.

This sequence joins TRBV7-3 and TRBJ2-7, with TRBD2 matching 9 bases. With 2 bases clipped from V and 2 bases from J, the junction kept 4 bases outside the gene matches. This CDR3 is built from 15 residues. Germline-derived CDR1 and CDR2 are SGHTA and FQGTGA. The CDR3 DNA sequence: TGTGCCAGCAGCTTAGTGGCGGGAGGGCCCTACGAGCAGTACTTC. It translates to CASSLVAGGPYEQYF.

The genes are TRBV5-1 and TRBJ2-1; TRBD1 agrees at 9 bases. Germline CDR1 is SGHRS and CDR2 is YFSETQ. V lost 0 bases to trimming and J lost 4 bases; unmatched junction nucleotides: 5. The CDR3 has 16 amino acids. This chain's CDR3 is CASSLVVTGGYNEQFF. In DNA form, the CDR3 reads TGCGCCAGCAGCTTGGTTGTGACAGGGGGTTACAATGAGCAGTTCTTC.

This clone appeared a single time. This chain links TRBV7-3 with TRBJ2-6; 7 nucleotides agree with TRBD1. CDR3 length: 15 residues. In germline, CDR1 is SGHTA, CDR2 FQGTGA. Losses at the gene ends were 6 bases for V and 3 bases for J; bases not matched to a gene: 5. CDR3 coding DNA: TGTGCCAGCAGTACAACAGGGGATGGGGCCAACGTCCTGACTTTC. It yields the protein CASSTTGDGANVLTF.